The T cell receptor (beta chain) described here comes from a study of T cell repertoires in cytomegalovirus infection. Study summary: The study used recently identified HLA-C-restricted and well-studied HLA-B-restricted CMV epitopes.

Broader study findings: HLA-C-restricted CMV-specific TCR beta clonotypes were dominant in the ex vivo response. Summed frequency of public TCR beta families distinguished CMV carriers with the relevant HLA.

A note on this clonotype: Its antigen is still unknown.

CDR3 length equals 13 residues. CDR1 is MNHEY, CDR2 SMNVEV, per germline (reference sequence). V was shortened by 6 bases and J by 1 base, with 6 bases between the two germline ends. TCRdb re-derived calls from the reads in MiXCR, one entry per CDR3 protein. The data show over 100,000 distinct CDR3 sequences, with about 30% seen just once and about 81% held by the top ten. The rearrangement links TRBV27 to TRBJ2-2; D perhaps matches TRBD1 (5 bases). The origin of this receptor is a human donor in good health (CMV status not recorded). Some clones in this sample may be carry-over from other donors' samples. This specimen consisted of CD8+ T cells from cultured PBMCs, obtained from culture after CMV antigen stimulation. The CDR3 protein is CASRGQNTGELFF. For the CDR3, the DNA is TGTGCCAGCAGGGGGCAGAACACCGGGGAGCTGTTTTTT.